This entry is about one TCR beta chain. It has no known antigen specificity. The record has no base qualities; no much larger clone is one base away. The data derive from a study of T cell repertoires in cytomegalovirus infection (dated by TCRdb to between 2019 and 2020). In terms of the full investigation: Recently identified HLA-C-restricted CMV epitopes, whose presentation resists viral immunomodulation, were targeted by peptide stimulations together with well-studied HLA-B-restricted epitopes. The HLA type of each donor mattered for the analysis, because public TCR beta signatures pointed to carriage of CMV infection along with the matching HLA type. Findings and caveats that apply to the study as a whole: In the ex vivo response, HLA-C-restricted CMV-specific TCR beta clonotypes were dominant, and in two of eight donors the single most frequent clonotype came from this HLA-C-restricted group. Carriers of CMV infection plus the relevant HLA type were discriminated by the cumulative frequency of public TCR beta family members in the study cohort and in an independent roughly 320-donor cohort.

Read against the paper, the sample's treatment or condition label means: in vitro stimulation with specific CMV peptide epitopes to enrich CMV-specific T cells. Sequencing instrument: Illumina HiSeq 1500. TCRdb passed the public sequencing reads through fastp at Q25 and MiXCR, retaining productive beta sequences. Rows are unified per CDR3 protein, each entry keeping the most common DNA and genes. Here the sample has over 250,000 distinct CDR3 sequences; roughly 21% occur a single time. The ten largest clonotypes hold approximately 19% of the sample. The CDR3 numbers 14 residues from cysteine through phenylalanine. Kept here is only the CDR3 DNA, which spans 42 bases and is read in frame from base 1. CDR1 SGHRS and CDR2 YFSETQ are derived from the germline V gene. At the junction V is shortened by 8 bases and J by 6 bases, with 19 bases in between.

This specimen was cultured PBMCs, taken from culture after CMV antigen stimulation. The clonotype originates from a human donor in good health (CMV status not recorded). Some clones in this sample may be carry-over from other donors' samples. The chain joins TRBV5-1 to TRBJ2-3, and the D gene may be TRBD2, 6 bases matching. The CDR3: CASGGYGSSDTQYF. The DNA sequence is TGCGCCAGTGGGGGATACGGGAGTAGTGATACGCAGTATTTT. With the portions outside the CDR3 filled from the reference TRBV5-1 and TRBJ2-3 genes, the complete variable region becomes KAGVTQTPRYLIKTRGQQVTLSCSPISGHRSVSWYQQTPGQGLQFLFEYFSETQRNKGNFPGRFSGRQFSNSRSEMNVSTLELGDSALYLCASGGYGSSDTQYFGPGTRLTVL.